Below, one T cell receptor (beta chain) is given with its context. Authors' processing steps: Reference gene primer amplification gave nucleated cell count estimates. The repertoire was sequenced with immunoSEQ multiplex PCR; TCRdb's copy has only in-frame clones and lacks some. For V, J and clone size, that table is used; D and trimming come from the DNA. Of roughly 190,000 clones listed, about 90% are singletons. One Seattle source followed patients from active infection through their disease course. The sample belongs to a study of blood T cell repertoires in COVID-19. As for the study in general: Samples taken during acute and convalescent COVID-19 were collected in the United States, Italy and Spain. The cDNA or gDNA used as material had been derived from T cells, B-cell-depleted T cells, or PBMCs.

The specimen was peripheral blood. The sequence was collected from a woman in her fifties or sixties with COVID-19, enrolled during active disease.

In DNA, the CDR3 is TGCGCCAGCAGCCAAGACCGGACAGGGAGTTTCTATGGCTACACCTTC. Translation: CASSQDRTGSFYGYTF. This rearrangement joins TRBV4-3 to TRBJ1-2; TRBD1 aligns across 8 bases. Trimming took 0 bases from V and 4 from J; bases not matched to a gene: 7. The CDR3 covers 16 residues. Germline CDR1 LGHNA, CDR2 YSLEER.